This T cell receptor beta chain comes out of a study of blood T cell repertoires in COVID-19. For the study at large: In each case, the material was cDNA or gDNA derived from T cells, B-cell-depleted T cells, or PBMCs.

From germline, CDR1 is LNHDA and CDR2 SQIVND (reference sequence). There are 17 residues in the CDR3. The V end lost 0 bases, the J end lost 1 base, and 13 bases lay between the germline ends. Sequencing was performed with immunoSEQ multiplex PCR; in TCRdb, only in-frame clones are kept and a portion is missing. The sample has 140,000 to 150,000 clones; more than 85% are singletons. The J gene is TRBJ1-5, the V gene TRBV19; D might be TRBD1 (5 bases). This clonotype was sampled from a man aged 55 to 70 with active or convalescent COVID-19. The sample comprised peripheral blood. CDR3 bases: TGTGCCAGTAGTATAGATCTAGGGGAACCGAGCAATCAGCCCCAGCATTTT. Protein product: CASSIDLGEPSNQPQHF.